One T cell receptor (beta chain) is described in this entry. Its binding antigen is unknown. No quality values exist for individual bases; no much larger clone is one base distant. The CDR3 numbers 15 residues from cysteine through phenylalanine. This entry keeps only the CDR3 DNA: 45 bases, framed from base 1. CDR1 and CDR2 are drawn from the germline V gene: MGHRA, YSYEKL. Germline trimming: 3 bases from V, 2 bases from J; junction bases outside gene matches: 1. The immunoSEQ Assay, a bias-controlled multiplex PCR, was used to amplify TCRbeta CDR3 regions from genomic DNA. Per the authors' processing: The number of nucleated cells in each sample was estimated by amplification of reference gene primers within the assay. To quantify the absolute abundance of each unique TCRbeta CDR3 rearrangement, sequence reads were collapsed and filtered. For each sample, productive Simpson clonality was calculated as the square root of Simpson's diversity index across productive rearrangements. Sourced from immuneACCESS, this table was stored by TCRdb with only in-frame sequences that have V and J called. A share of the clones is absent; for the studies checked, an unresolved V gene accounts for under half, and the remainder has no known explanation. V, J and clone size are taken as reported in that table, and D and trimming were inferred from the DNA itself. The sample table records 350,000 to 450,000 clones; approximately 86% of these occur just once. 3% of the sample is in the top ten clones.

The sample comes from a study of blood T cell repertoires in COVID-19 (dated by TCRdb to the early 2020s). Background for the entire study: Collaborator samples came from the United States, Italy and Spain and covered acute and convalescent phases of COVID-19. Where available, HLA class I and class II types were obtained from metadata supplied by the sample provider rather than from assay-based typing. The prospective study material was composed of cDNA or gDNA derived from T cells, B-cell-depleted T cells, or PBMCs. Samples came from the ongoing ImmuneRACE study (first 160 participants) plus 1,254 subjects from 6 global collaborators. The repertoires were released in a freely available public database intended as a resource for research on the immune response to SARS-CoV-2. Subjects who had been exposed to COVID-19, were actively infected with it, or had recovered from it provided the deeply sampled blood TCRbeta repertoires that made up the dataset. Nearly every sample came with metadata listing a de-identified subject ID, COVID-19 status, age in years and sex.

The full study reports these points: The quantity of clinical and demographic metadata differed by source and by participant and was supplied without curation.

Each collaborating institution followed its own protocols to collect whole blood in K2EDTA tubes. Collaborator samples were shipped for TCRbeta analysis as frozen whole blood, isolated PBMCs, or DNA extracted from either sample type. This TCR derives from a human donor in a cohort sampled during active COVID-19. The rearrangement combines TRBV4-1 with TRBJ2-1; the junction holds 10 bases that match TRBD2. The sequenced sample was peripheral blood. The DNA sequence is as follows: TGCGCCAGCAGCCATACTAGCGGGGCCTACAATGAGCAGTTCTTC. Its amino acids are CASSHTSGAYNEQFF.